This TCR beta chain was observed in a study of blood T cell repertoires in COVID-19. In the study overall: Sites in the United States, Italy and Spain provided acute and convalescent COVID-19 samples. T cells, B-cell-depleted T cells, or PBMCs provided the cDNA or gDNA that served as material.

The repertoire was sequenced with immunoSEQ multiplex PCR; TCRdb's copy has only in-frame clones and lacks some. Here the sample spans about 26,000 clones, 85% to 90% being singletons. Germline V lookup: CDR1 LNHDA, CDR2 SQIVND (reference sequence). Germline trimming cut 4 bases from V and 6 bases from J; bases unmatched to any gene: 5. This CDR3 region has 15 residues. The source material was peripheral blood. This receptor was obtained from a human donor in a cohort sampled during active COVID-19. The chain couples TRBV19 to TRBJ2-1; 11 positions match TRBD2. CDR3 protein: CASSTGTSGINEQFF. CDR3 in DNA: TGTGCCAGTAGTACCGGGACTAGCGGCATCAATGAGCAGTTCTTC.